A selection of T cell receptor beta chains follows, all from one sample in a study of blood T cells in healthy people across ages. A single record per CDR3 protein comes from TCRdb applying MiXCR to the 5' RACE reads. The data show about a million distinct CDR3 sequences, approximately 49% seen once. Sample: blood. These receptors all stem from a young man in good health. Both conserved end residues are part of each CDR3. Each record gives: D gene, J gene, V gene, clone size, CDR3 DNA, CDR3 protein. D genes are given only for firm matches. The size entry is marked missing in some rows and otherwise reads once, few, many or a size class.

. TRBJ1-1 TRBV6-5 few TGTGCCAGCATCCAAAACACTGAAGCTTTCTTT CASIQNTEAFF
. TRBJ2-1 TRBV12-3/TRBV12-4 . TGTGCCAGCACCTCAAATATTGGGGGCGATGAGCAGTTCTTC CASTSNIGGDEQFF
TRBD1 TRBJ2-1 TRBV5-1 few TGCGCCAGCAGCGACTACAGGGGGTCTACCTACAATGAGCAGTTCTTC CASSDYRGSTYNEQFF
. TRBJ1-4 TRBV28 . TGTGCCAGCAGTTTACCACAGGGACTTAATGAAAAACTGTTTTTT CASSLPQGLNEKLFF
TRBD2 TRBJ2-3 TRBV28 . TGTGCCAGCAGCTATGGGACTAGCGGGGAGAAAACAAGCACAGATACGCAGTATTTT CASSYGTSGEKTSTDTQYF
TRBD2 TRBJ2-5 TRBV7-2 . TGTGCCAGCAGCTTGACTAGCGGGGCTGGAGGAGAGACCCAGTACTTC CASSLTSGAGGETQYF
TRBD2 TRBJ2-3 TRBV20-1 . TGCAGTGCTAGTCCTAGCGGCGGTGATACGCAGTATTTT CSASPSGGDTQYF
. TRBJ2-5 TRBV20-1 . TGCAGTGCTAGAGGCCCAGGACCTAAAGAGACCCAGTACTTC CSARGPGPKETQYF
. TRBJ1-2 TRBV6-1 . TGTGCCAGCAGTGACCCTCCCCAGATCGGCTATGGCTACACCTTC CASSDPPQIGYGYTF
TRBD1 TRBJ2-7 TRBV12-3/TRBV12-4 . TGTGCCAGCAGGACAGGGGGTTTTTTAAGCTACAATGAGCAGTACTTC CASRTGGFLSYNEQYF
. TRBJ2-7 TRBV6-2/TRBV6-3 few TGTGCCAGCAGTTACGAGACCGGGAAATTATTGGACGAGCAGTACTTC CASSYETGKLLDEQYF
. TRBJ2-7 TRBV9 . TGTGCCAACAGCCCCCCTGGCAGGGAGAGCTCCTGCGAGCAGTACTTC CANSPPGRESSCEQYF
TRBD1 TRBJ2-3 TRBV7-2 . TGTGCCAGCAGCTTGGACAGGGGTAACACAGATACGCAGTATTTT CASSLDRGNTDTQYF
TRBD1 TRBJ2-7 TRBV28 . TGTGCCAGCAGTTTATTCAGTTTACGTCCTATGGCAGGGGGTACCTACGAGCAGTACTTC CASSLFSLRPMAGGTYEQYF
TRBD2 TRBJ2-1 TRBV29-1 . TGCAGCGTTGAAAGTGGAGCGGGGGGGCCCAATGAGCAGTTCTTC CSVESGAGGPNEQFF
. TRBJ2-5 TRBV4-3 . TGCGTCAGCAGCCAAGGCGGGGCCGTAGGAGAGACCCAGTACTTC CVSSQGGAVGETQYF
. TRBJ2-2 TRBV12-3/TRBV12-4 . TGTGCCAGCAGTTTACAGACCGGGGAGCTGTTTTTT CASSLQTGELFF
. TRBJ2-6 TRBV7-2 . TGTGCCAGCAGCCCTCGGCGCTCTGGGGCCAACGTCCTGACTTTC CASSPRRSGANVLTF
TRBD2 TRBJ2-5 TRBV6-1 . TGTGCCAGCAGGCTGACTAGCGGGGGGGCCAATGAGCAGTACTTC CASRLTSGGANEQYF
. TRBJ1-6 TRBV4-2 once TGTGCCAGCAGACTAGAGTTGTGGGCAAGTAATTCACCCCTCCACTTT CASRLELWASNSPLHF
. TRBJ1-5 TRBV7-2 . TGTGCCAGCAGCTTAGCTTGGGGGGGGCATCAGCCCCAGCATTTT CASSLAWGGHQPQHF
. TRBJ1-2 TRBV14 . TGTGCCAGCAGCCAACACAGCGCTAACTATGGCTACACCTTC CASSQHSANYGYTF
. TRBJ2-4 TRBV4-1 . TGCGCCAGCAGCCAAGACAGGAAAAACATTCAGTACTTC CASSQDRKNIQYF
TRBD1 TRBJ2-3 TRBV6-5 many TGTGCCAGCAGTTACCGGGGACAGAGCACAGATACGCAGTATTTT CASSYRGQSTDTQYF
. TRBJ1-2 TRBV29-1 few TGCAGCGCCGATCCAGGGTCCGTCTATGGCTACACCTTC CSADPGSVYGYTF
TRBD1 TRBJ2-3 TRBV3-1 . TGTGCCAGCAGCCACTCCGACAGGGGGCAAAGAGATACGCAGTATTTT CASSHSDRGQRDTQYF
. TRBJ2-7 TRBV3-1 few TGTGCCAGCAGCCATGGACAGATCTACGAGCAGTACTTC CASSHGQIYEQYF
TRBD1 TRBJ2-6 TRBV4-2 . TGTGCCAGCAGCCACCCGGGACAGGCTATCTCTGGGGCCAACGTCCTGACTTTC CASSHPGQAISGANVLTF
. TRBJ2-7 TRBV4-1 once TGCGCCAGCAGCCAAATGGTCAAGAACGAGCAGTACTTC CASSQMVKNEQYF
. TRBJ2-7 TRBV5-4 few TGTGCCAGCAGCTTAGCCGGGGTCGGCGAGCAGTACTTC CASSLAGVGEQYF
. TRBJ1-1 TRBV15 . TGTGCCACCAGCAGCAAGGGCGGTACTGAAGCTTTCTTT CATSSKGGTEAFF
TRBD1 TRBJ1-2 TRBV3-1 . TGTGCCAGCAGTCTACTATCGGGACAGACCTATGGCTACACCTTC CASSLLSGQTYGYTF
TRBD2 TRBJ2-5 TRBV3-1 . TGTGCCAGCAGACTGCGGGGGGGCCGGGAGACCCAGTACTTC CASRLRGGRETQYF
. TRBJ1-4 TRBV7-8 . TGTGCCAGCAGCTTAGCGGGGGCAGCAACTAATGAAAAACTGTTTTTT CASSLAGAATNEKLFF
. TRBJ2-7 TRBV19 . TGTGCCAGTAGTATCTCGAGGTCCCACGAGCAGTACTTC CASSISRSHEQYF
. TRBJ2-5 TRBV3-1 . TGTGCCAGCAGCCACTATGGGACCCAGTACTTC CASSHYGTQYF
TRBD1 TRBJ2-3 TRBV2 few TGTGCCAGCAGTGAGCAGGGGGCTAGGACAGATACGCAGTATTTT CASSEQGARTDTQYF
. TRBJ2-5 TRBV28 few TGTGCCAGCAGTTTACATGCGGCACTTAGGGAGACCCAGTACTTC CASSLHAALRETQYF
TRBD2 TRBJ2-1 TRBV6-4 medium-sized TGTGCCAGCAGTCCCCTGGGGCGGGGGATAGGCAATGAGCAGTTCTTC CASSPLGRGIGNEQFF
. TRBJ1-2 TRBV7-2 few TGTGCCAGCAGCTTAGACGGAAGGGCCTATGGCTACACCTTC CASSLDGRAYGYTF
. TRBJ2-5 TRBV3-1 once TGTGCCGGCAGTCCTCAGGGTGATGAGCAGTACTTC CAGSPQGDEQYF
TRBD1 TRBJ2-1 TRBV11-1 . TGTGGCAGCAGCATGGACAGGGGGCCGTACAATGAGCAGTTCTTC CGSSMDRGPYNEQFF
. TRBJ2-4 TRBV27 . TGTGCCAGCAGTTTAGTATGGCAGGGAGCCAAAAACATTCAGTACTTC CASSLVWQGAKNIQYF
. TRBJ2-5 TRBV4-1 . TGCGCCAGCAGCCAATCCGGGACCTACAAGCAGTACTTC CASSQSGTYKQYF
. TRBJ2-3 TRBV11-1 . TGTGCCAGCAGCCCCGGGCGGTTCACTAGCACAGATACGCAGTATTTT CASSPGRFTSTDTQYF
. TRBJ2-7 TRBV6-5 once TGTGCCAGCAGTTACTCGGGGGCCTCCTACGAGCAGTACTTC CASSYSGASYEQYF
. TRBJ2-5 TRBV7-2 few TGTGCCAGCAGCTCGACGATGGGCAAGGAGACCCAGTACTTC CASSSTMGKETQYF
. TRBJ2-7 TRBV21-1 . TGTGCCAGCAGCAAGAGGGACAGGGACCTAGTCGAGCAGTACTTC CASSKRDRDLVEQYF